This TCR beta chain emerged from a study of graft-versus-host responses after intestinal transplantation. Study-wide findings and caveats: HvG clone declines early post-transplant were associated with peak circulating GvH levels. The recipient marrow held GvH clones, and some of them showed up first in ileum or blood.

Method: immunoSEQ multiplex PCR; TCRdb's copy keeps in-frame clones and lacks some. The table has thousands of clones, roughly a third seen once. This clone was seen more than once but under ten times. With some 200,000 irradiated, violet-dye-labeled stimulator cells, some 200,000 CFSE-labeled responder cells were plated. The CDR3 contains 15 residues. Trimming left V 3 bases short and J 5 bases short, with 13 bases between. The germline gives CDR1 MNHEY, CDR2 SVGAGI. The sample here was alloreactive CD8+ T cells from a mixed lymphocyte reaction culture, taken before transplantation. As for subset: CFSE-low proliferating T cells sorted from approximately 6-day pre-transplant mixed lymphocyte reaction (GvH or HvG direction). The chain joins TRBV6-5 to TRBJ1-4; D not certain. This TCR came from a human patient who was an organ donor for intestinal transplantation. CDR3 DNA sequence: TGTGCCAGCAGTTATATTGGGAGAGCGAATGAAAAACTGTTTTTT. It specifies CASSYIGRANEKLFF.